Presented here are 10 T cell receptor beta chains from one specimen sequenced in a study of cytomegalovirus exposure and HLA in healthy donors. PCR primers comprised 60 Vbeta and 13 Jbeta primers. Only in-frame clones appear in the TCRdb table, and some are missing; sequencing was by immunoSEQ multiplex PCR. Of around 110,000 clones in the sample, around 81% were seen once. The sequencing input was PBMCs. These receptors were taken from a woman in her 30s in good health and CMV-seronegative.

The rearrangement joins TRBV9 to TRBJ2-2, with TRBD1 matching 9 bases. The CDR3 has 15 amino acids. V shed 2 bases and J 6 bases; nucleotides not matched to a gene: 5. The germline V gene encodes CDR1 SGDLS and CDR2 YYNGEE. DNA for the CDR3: TGTGCCAGCAGCGTCCGACAGGGGGGCGCCGGGGAGCTGTTTTTT. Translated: CASSVRQGGAGELFF.

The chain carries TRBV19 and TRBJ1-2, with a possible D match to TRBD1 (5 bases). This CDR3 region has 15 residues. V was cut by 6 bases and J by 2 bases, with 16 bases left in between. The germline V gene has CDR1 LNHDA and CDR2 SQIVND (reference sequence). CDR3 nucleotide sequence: TGTGCCAGTAGCAATACGCCGGGACTCAACTATGGCTACACCTTC. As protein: CASSNTPGLNYGYTF.

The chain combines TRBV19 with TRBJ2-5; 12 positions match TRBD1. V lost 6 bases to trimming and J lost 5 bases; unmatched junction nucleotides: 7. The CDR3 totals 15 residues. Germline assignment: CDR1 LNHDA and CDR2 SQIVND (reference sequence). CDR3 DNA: TGTGCCAGTAGAGGGGACAGGGGGCCTACTGAGACCCAGTACTTC. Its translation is CASRGDRGPTETQYF.

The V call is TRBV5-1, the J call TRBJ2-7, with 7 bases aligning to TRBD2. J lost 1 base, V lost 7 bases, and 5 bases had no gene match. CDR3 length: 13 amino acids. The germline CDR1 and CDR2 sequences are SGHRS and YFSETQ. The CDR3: CASGAGVSYEQYF. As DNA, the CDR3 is TGCGCCAGCGGGGCGGGAGTGTCCTACGAGCAGTACTTC. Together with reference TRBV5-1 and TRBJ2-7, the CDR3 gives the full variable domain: KAGVTQTPRYLIKTRGQQVTLSCSPISGHRSVSWYQQTPGQGLQFLFEYFSETQRNKGNFPGRFSGRQFSNSRSEMNVSTLELGDSALYLCASGAGVSYEQYFGPGTRLTVT.

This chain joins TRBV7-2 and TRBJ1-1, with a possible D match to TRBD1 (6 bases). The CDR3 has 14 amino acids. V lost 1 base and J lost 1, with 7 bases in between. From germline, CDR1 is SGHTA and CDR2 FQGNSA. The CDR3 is CASSLGGRNTEAFF. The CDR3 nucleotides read TGTGCCAGCAGCTTAGGGGGGCGGAACACTGAAGCTTTCTTT.

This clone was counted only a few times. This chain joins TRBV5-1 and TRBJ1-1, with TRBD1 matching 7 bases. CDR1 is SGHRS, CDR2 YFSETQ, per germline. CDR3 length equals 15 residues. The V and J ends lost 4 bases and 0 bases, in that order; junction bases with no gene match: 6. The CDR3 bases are TGCGCCAGCAGCGACAGGGAGATACTGAACACTGAAGCTTTCTTT. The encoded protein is CASSDREILNTEAFF.

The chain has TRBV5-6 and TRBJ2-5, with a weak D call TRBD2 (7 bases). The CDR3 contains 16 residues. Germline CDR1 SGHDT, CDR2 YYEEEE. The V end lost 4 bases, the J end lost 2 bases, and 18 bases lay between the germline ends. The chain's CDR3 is CASSPEGGGGQETQYF. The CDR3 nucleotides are TGTGCCAGCAGCCCGGAAGGGGGGGGCGGACAAGAGACCCAGTACTTC.

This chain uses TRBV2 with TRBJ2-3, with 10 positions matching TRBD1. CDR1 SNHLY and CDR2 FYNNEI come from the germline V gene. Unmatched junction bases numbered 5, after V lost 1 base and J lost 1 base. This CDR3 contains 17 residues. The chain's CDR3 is CASSEEFGTGGTDTQYF. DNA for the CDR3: TGTGCCAGCAGTGAAGAGTTTGGGACAGGGGGCACAGATACGCAGTATTTT. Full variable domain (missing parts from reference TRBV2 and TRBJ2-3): EPEVTQTPSHQVTQMGQEVILRCVPISNHLYFYWYRQILGQKVEFLVSFYNNEISEKSEIFDDQFSVERPDGSNFTLKIRSTKLEDSAMYFCASSEEFGTGGTDTQYFGPGTRLTVL.

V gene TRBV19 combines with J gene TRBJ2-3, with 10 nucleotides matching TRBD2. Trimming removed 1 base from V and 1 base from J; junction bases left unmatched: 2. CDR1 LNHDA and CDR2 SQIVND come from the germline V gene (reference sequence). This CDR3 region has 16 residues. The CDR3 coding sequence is TGTGCCAGTAGTATAGGGACTAGCGGACGCACAGATACGCAGTATTTT. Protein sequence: CASSIGTSGRTDTQYF.

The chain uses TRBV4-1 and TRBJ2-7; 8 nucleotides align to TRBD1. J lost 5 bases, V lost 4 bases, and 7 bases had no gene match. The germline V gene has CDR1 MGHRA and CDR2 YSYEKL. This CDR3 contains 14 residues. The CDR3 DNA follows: TGCGCCAGCAGCCCCTTAATGACAGGGGACGAGCAGTACTTC. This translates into CASSPLMTGDEQYF.